A single sample is the source of the 5 T cell receptor beta chains below, sequenced in a study of cytomegalovirus exposure and HLA in healthy donors. The PCR was carried out with 60 Vbeta primers and 13 Jbeta primers. Only in-frame clones appear in the TCRdb table, and some are missing; sequencing was by immunoSEQ multiplex PCR. The sample lists about 150,000 clones, approximately 84% occurring once. The specimen sequenced was PBMCs. These receptors all stem from a girl under 18 in good health and CMV-seropositive.

This clone was found a few times. The gene calls are TRBV11-3 and TRBJ2-5; D is possibly TRBD1 (6 bases). Germline CDR1 and CDR2: SGHNT and YENEEA. The CDR3 runs to 17 residues. V shed 1 base and J shed 4 bases, with 19 bases lying between them. The CDR3 sequence is CASSLGSSGRGAETQYF. CDR3 sequence (DNA): TGTGCCAGCAGCTTAGGATCGTCGGGCAGGGGCGCAGAGACCCAGTACTTC.

This chain connects TRBV6-5 to TRBJ2-1; TRBD1 matches 9 bases. J was trimmed by 2 bases and V by 5 bases; bases with no gene match: 4. The CDR3 loop spans 15 amino acids. The V gene's germline CDR1 is MNHEY and CDR2 SVGAGI. CDR3: CASSPDRGTYNEQFF. As DNA, the CDR3 is TGTGCCAGCAGTCCGGACAGGGGCACCTACAATGAGCAGTTCTTC.

This chain uses TRBV19 with TRBJ2-1; weak D call: TRBD1 (7 bases). The germline CDR1 and CDR2 sequences are LNHDA and SQIVND (reference sequence). The V end lost 9 bases, the J end lost 1 base, and 16 bases lay between the germline ends. This CDR3 contains 15 residues. As DNA, the CDR3 is TGTGCCAGCTGGAGGGGGCCGGGGTCCTACAATGAGCAGTTCTTC. This gives the protein CASWRGPGSYNEQFF.

The chain links TRBV5-1 to TRBJ1-1; possible D gene TRBD1, 6 bases. V was shortened by 2 bases and J by 7 bases, with 12 bases between the two germline ends. The CDR3 spans 13 residues. Germline CDR1 is SGHRS and CDR2 is YFSETQ. This chain's CDR3 is CASSFGGALEAFF. CDR3 nucleotide sequence: TGCGCCAGCAGCTTTGGGGGGGCTCTTGAAGCTTTCTTT.

The chain is built from TRBV7-9 and TRBJ1-1; D not certain. From germline, CDR1 is SEHNR and CDR2 FQNEAQ (reference sequence). The CDR3 has 15 amino acids. V was pared by 1 base and J by 1 base, with 10 bases between. The CDR3 loop reads CASSLEMAQNTEAFF. In DNA, the CDR3 is TGTGCCAGCAGCTTAGAAATGGCCCAGAACACTGAAGCTTTCTTT.